This TCR beta chain emerged from a study of CD4 T cells in relation to SARS-CoV-2 and coronaviruses. Study-wide context: Shared crossreactive spike epitopes were mapped to their HLA restriction.

Study-wide points: Around 60% of donors had memory CD4+ clonotypes crossrecognizing SARS-CoV-2 and common cold coronavirus spike. Crossreactive clones expanded significantly less to SARS-CoV-2 than monoreactive clones.

Turning to this clone: The antigen remains undetermined.

Before the COVID-19 pandemic, during about 2011-2019, CD4+ T cells were taken from unexposed donors. This CDR3 has 17 residues. Trimming shortened V by 3 bases and J by 2 bases, and 18 bases separated the two germline ends. The germline V gene has CDR1 MDHEN and CDR2 SYDVKM. The protocol was immunoSEQ multiplex PCR, while the TCRdb copy is restricted to in-frame clones and leaves out a portion. The data contain some 65,000 clones, over 70% of them singletons. This clonotype was obtained from a human donor in good health. Sequenced material: memory CD4+ T cells from PBMCs. The V and J genes are TRBV28 and TRBJ2-3, with D possibly being TRBD1 (6 bases). CDR3 DNA sequence: TGTGCCAGCAGTTTTAGGGGGTTTCGATTTCACACAGATACGCAGTATTTT. It translates to CASSFRGFRFHTDTQYF.